Sequencing of this T cell receptor beta chain was carried out in a study of blood T cell repertoires in COVID-19. Study information: T cells, B-cell-depleted T cells, or PBMCs supplied cDNA or gDNA.

TCRdb keeps only in-frame clones here, not all; method: immunoSEQ multiplex PCR. The sample carries about 260,000 clones, around 89% recorded once. This clone was found once. The CDR3 length is 17 residues. Trimming at V came to 4 bases and at J to 9 bases, leaving 15 bases not matched to a gene. Per germline, CDR1 SGHTA and CDR2 FQGNSA. The chain is built from TRBV7-2 and TRBJ2-1, with TRBD2 matching over 10 bases. The source material was PBMCs or T cells enriched from blood (not recorded which). This receptor was identified in a woman aged 30 to 39 with acute COVID-19. The CDR3 here is CASSSSQAGGPLAEQFF. The CDR3 DNA follows: TGTGCCAGCAGCTCAAGCCAAGCGGGAGGGCCCCTCGCTGAGCAGTTCTTC.